This T cell receptor (beta chain) was captured in a study of PD-1 blockade in classical Hodgkin lymphoma (dated by TCRdb to the early 2020s). About the study as a whole: Nivolumab dosing was 3 mg/kg intravenously every 2 weeks, continuing until either disease progression or unacceptable toxicity. The study used TCR beta sequencing and CyTOF to define a peripheral blood immune signature of response to PD-1 blockade in classical Hodgkin lymphoma.

A single count supports this clone. The target of this receptor is not known. No quality values exist for individual bases; no much larger clone is one base distant. This specimen's time point label, per the study, means: cycle 1 day 1 (C1D1), immediately before nivolumab initiation. Every trial patient had relapsed following autologous stem cell transplantation, and prior brentuximab vedotin exposure was what differed among cohorts A, B and C. The trial cohort included 50 or so patients with relapsed/refractory classical Hodgkin lymphoma, and each patient had a best overall response of complete response, partial response or progressive disease. In the multi-cohort phase II CheckMate 205 trial, trial patients received single-agent nivolumab. Best overall response was determined by an independent review committee according to the 2007 International Working Group response criteria. Trial PBMCs were obtained immediately prior to nivolumab initiation (C1D1) and on therapy at cycle 2 day 1 and cycle 4 day 1. Peripheral blood was collected in 8 mL Vacutainer Cell Preparation Tubes, from which PBMCs were isolated by centrifugation and then cryopreserved.

Overall study results and their limits: Only a single clinical trial cohort was studied, and what caused the repertoire differences, possibly disease activity or prior therapy, remained undefined. Lower diversity was observed in patients in whom nivolumab was started less than 1 year after ASCT, and these patients were excluded from later analyses so that confounding by immune reconstitution would be avoided. A significant rise by C4D1 was seen in CD4+ but not CD8+ TCR diversity (p=0.0027 vs p=0.16), with the rise being most apparent in complete responders (p=0.02). Newly diagnosed patients were reported to have lower baseline TCR diversity than healthy donors, and relapsed/refractory patients were reported to have lower baseline TCR diversity still. Trial patients with a complete response had baseline diversity similar to that of newly diagnosed patients, while partial responders and progressors had significantly lower diversity.

Relative to germline, V is 1 base shorter and J is 3 bases shorter, with 10 bases between their ends. The germline V gene encodes CDR1 MGHDK and CDR2 SYGVNS. There are 15 amino acids in the CDR3, from cysteine to phenylalanine inclusive. Only the CDR3 portion is preserved as DNA: 45 bases, with reading frame beginning at the first base. Genomic DNA was extracted with the Qiagen DNeasy kit from unsorted PBMCs and from negatively selected CD4+ and CD8+ fractions. TCR beta CDR3 regions were amplified by immunoSEQ multiplex PCR using primers annealing to V and J segments. A synthetic immune receptor repertoire was used to minimize amplification bias, and remaining bias was computationally removed after sequencing. The original methods were these. Custom Python scripts were used to quantify repertoire diversity as the Shannon entropy index. Unsorted, CD4+ and CD8+ repertoires were analyzed separately, except in combined analyses where CD4+ and CD8+ sequences were merged in silico. Clonal expansion was defined as at least a 2-fold frequency increase after treatment relative to C1D1, with a pseudocount of 0.5 for undetected baseline clones. Singleton clones were defined as clones with 0 or 1 copy at C1D1, and non-singleton clones were defined as clones with 2 or more copies. Clones expanded in unsorted samples were labelled as CD4+, CD8+ or unknown by matching protein sequences in sorted samples from the same patient. Wilcoxon tests on paired samples were used to test diversity changes from C1D1 to C4D1. The table comes from immuneACCESS by way of TCRdb, which keeps in-frame sequences with V and J called. Part of the clones is missing from these tables; in studies checked, under half for an unresolved V gene and the rest for unknown reasons. The D gene and trimming were derived from the DNA, and the V and J assignments and clone size from that table. A total of 30,000 to 45,000 clones appear in this sample, over 80% of them only once. The ten largest account for about 10% of the sample.

Sequencing was performed on peripheral blood mononuclear cells (PBMCs), taken at baseline. The chain is assembled from TRBV25-1 and TRBJ2-1; the D segment cannot be called with confidence. This TCR came from a human donor with classical Hodgkin lymphoma. The CDR3 has the sequence CASSEFSSLYNEQFF. In nucleotide form, the sequence is TGTGCCAGCAGTGAATTTTCCAGTCTCTACAATGAGCAGTTCTTC.